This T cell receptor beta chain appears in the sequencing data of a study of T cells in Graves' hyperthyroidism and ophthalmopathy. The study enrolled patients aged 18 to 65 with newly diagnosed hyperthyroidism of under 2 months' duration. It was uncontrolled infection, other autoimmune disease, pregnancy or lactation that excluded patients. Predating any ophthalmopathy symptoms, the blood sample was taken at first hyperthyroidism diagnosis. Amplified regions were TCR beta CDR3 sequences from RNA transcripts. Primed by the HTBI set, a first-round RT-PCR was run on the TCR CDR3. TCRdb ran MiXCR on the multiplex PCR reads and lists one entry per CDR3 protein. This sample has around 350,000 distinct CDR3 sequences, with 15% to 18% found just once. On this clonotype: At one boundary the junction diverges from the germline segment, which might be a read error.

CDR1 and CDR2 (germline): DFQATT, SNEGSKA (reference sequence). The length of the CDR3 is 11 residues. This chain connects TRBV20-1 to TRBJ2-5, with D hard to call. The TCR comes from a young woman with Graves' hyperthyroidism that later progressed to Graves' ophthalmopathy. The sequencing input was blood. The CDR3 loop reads CSARVEEIQYF. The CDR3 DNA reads TGCAGTGCTAGAGTAGAAGAGATCCAGTACTTC.